This T cell receptor (beta chain) derives from a study of shared clonotypes between healthy human individuals. Turning to the study itself: Every donor yielded three CD4 naive, three CD4 memory, two CD8 naive and one CD8 memory plate.

Naive CD8 cells were CD45RO-negative, positively selected for CCR7, excluding terminally differentiated effector memory CD45RA+ cells. The CDR3 loop spans 15 amino acids. With 3 bases clipped from V and 5 bases from J, the junction kept 6 bases outside the gene matches. Germline V gives CDR1 MNHEY, CDR2 SVGAGI. For every subset, genomic DNA was evenly distributed across several immunoSEQ plates. Clones were sequenced by immunoSEQ multiplex PCR, and TCRdb holds only the in-frame ones, with some missing. This table holds about 2 million clones, about 95% found once. The source of this sequence is a young man in good health. The V gene is TRBV6-5, the J gene TRBJ2-5, with 10 bases aligning to TRBD2. Sequences were obtained from naive CD8+ T cells sorted from blood. For the CDR3, the DNA is TGTGCCAGCAGTTATCTAGCGGGGGCCTGGGAGACCCAGTACTTC. It encodes CASSYLAGAWETQYF.